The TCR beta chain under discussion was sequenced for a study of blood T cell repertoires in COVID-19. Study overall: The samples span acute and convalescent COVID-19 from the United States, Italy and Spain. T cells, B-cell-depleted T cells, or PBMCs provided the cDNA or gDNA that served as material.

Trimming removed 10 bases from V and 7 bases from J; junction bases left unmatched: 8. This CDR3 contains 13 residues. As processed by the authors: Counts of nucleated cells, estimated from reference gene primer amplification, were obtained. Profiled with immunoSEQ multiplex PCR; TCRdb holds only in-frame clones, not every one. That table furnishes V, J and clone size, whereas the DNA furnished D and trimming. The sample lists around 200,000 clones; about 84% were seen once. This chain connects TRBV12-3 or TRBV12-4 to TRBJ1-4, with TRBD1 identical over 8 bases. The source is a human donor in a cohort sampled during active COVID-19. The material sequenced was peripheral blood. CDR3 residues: CATQGARAEKLFF. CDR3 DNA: TGTGCCACCCAGGGGGCTCGGGCTGAAAAACTGTTTTTT.